The 28 T cell receptor beta chains below come from one sample, sequenced in a study of cytomegalovirus exposure and HLA in healthy donors. The PCR contained 60 Vbeta and 13 Jbeta primers. Sequencing used immunoSEQ multiplex PCR; TCRdb keeps in-frame clones, though not all of them. The sample lists 180,000 or so clones; about 75% were seen once. Sequencing was performed on PBMCs. Source of these receptors: a man in his fifties or sixties in good health and CMV-seropositive.

A word on this clone: The junction shows a germline mismatch at one end, possibly a read error. Other DNA sequences in the sample encode the same CDR3. This chain connects TRBV19 to TRBJ2-1; no reliable D call. The germline gives CDR1 LNHDA, CDR2 SQIVND (reference sequence). This CDR3 contains 14 residues. Written as DNA, the CDR3 is TGCGCCAGTAGTGGGCAGAGCTCCTACAATGAGCAGTTCTTC. Protein product: CASSGQSSYNEQFF.

The rearrangement uses TRBV28 and TRBJ2-5; D might be TRBD1 (5 bases). V shed 3 bases and J shed 4 bases, with 12 bases lying between them. This CDR3 has 14 amino acids. Germline CDR1 MDHEN, CDR2 SYDVKM. This chain's CDR3 is CASSLVEGVETQYF. CDR3 coding DNA: TGTGCCAGCAGTTTGGTGGAAGGGGTAGAGACCCAGTACTTC. The entire variable domain, with the rest obtained from reference TRBV28 and TRBJ2-5, is as follows: DVKVTQSSRYLVKRTGEKVFLECVQDMDHENMFWYRQDPGLGLRLIYFSYDVKMKEKGDIPEGYSVSREKKERFSLILESASTNQTSMYLCASSLVEGVETQYFGPGTRLLVL.

The chain joins TRBV5-1 to TRBJ2-3, with a tentative D call TRBD2 (5 bases). Germline assignment: CDR1 SGHRS and CDR2 YFSETQ. CDR3 size: 14 residues. V was clipped by 4 bases and J by 2 bases, with 11 bases between them. CDR3 DNA: TGCGCCAGCAGCCGGAGCGGCCTCACAGATACGCAGTATTTT. This sequence encodes CASSRSGLTDTQYF.

The chain combines TRBV4-3 with TRBJ2-5; possibly TRBD1 for D (5 bases). The DNA end is a closer match to TRBJ2-7, so the J assignment may be wrong. Germline values: CDR1 LGHNA, CDR2 YSLEER. The CDR3 covers 15 residues. CDR3 protein: CASSQETVGVYEQYF. The CDR3 DNA follows: TGCGCCAGCAGCCAAGAGACAGTCGGTGTCTACGAGCAGTACTTC.

This clone was observed a few times. The chain employs TRBV19 and TRBJ2-2; 7 bases fit TRBD1. V gave up 6 bases and J gave up 6 bases; unmatched junction bases: 13. This CDR3 region has 16 residues. CDR1 is LNHDA and CDR2 is SQIVND in the germline V gene (reference sequence). The DNA for the CDR3 is TGTGCCAGTAGGATCTGGACAGGCATAGGGTCCGGGGAGCTGTTTTTT. Translated, it gives CASRIWTGIGSGELFF.

CDR3 in amino acids: CASRAGYSGELFF. The CDR3 DNA is TGCGCCAGCAGAGCAGGGTATTCCGGGGAGCTGTTTTTT. This sequence joins TRBV10-1 and TRBJ2-2; weak D call: TRBD1 (5 bases). The CDR3 spans 13 residues. Trimming stripped 6 bases from V and 6 bases from J, with 11 bases between. Germline V gives CDR1 WNHNN, CDR2 SYGVQD (reference sequence).

This clone was counted once. This chain links TRBV2 with TRBJ1-2; no definite D call. The germline V and J ends were trimmed by 1 base and 2 bases, with 8 bases remaining between them. Germline V gene lookup returns CDR1 SNHLY and CDR2 FYNNEI. The CDR3 is made up of 14 amino acids. The CDR3 loop reads CASSEGRINYGYTF. As DNA, the CDR3 is TGTGCCAGCAGTGAAGGCAGGATAAACTATGGCTACACCTTC.

The chain uses TRBV5-6 and TRBJ2-3, with D uncertain. V was clipped by 4 bases and J by 0 bases, with 6 bases between them. CDR1 and CDR2 from the germline V gene are SGHDT and YYEEEE. This CDR3 region has 13 residues. The CDR3: CASSIYSTDTQYF. Written as DNA, the CDR3 is TGTGCCAGCAGCATCTATAGCACAGATACGCAGTATTTT.

This chain joins TRBV9 and TRBJ1-1; no clear D gene. V lost 2 bases and J 1 base, leaving 6 bases between the germline ends. The V gene's germline CDR1 is SGDLS and CDR2 YYNGEE. This CDR3 is built from 13 residues. The CDR3 reads CASSVLANTEAFF. Here the CDR3 DNA reads TGTGCCAGCAGCGTCTTAGCGAACACTGAAGCTTTCTTT.

The chain employs TRBV5-1 and TRBJ2-3; 10 nucleotides match TRBD2. The CDR3 covers 17 residues. Trimming removed 0 bases from V and 2 bases from J; junction bases left unmatched: 6. Germline CDR1 and CDR2: SGHRS and YFSETQ. In nucleotides, the CDR3 is TGCGCCAGCAGCTTGGAGTTAGCGGGGGGTATCACAGATACGCAGTATTTT. It yields the protein CASSLELAGGITDTQYF.

This sequence joins TRBV30 and TRBJ1-2; 7 bases are a match to TRBD1. The V gene's germline CDR1 is GTSNPN and CDR2 SVGIG (reference sequence). This CDR3 has 15 residues. V lost 1 base and J lost 6; bases outside the gene matches: 11. CDR3 DNA: TGTGCCTGGAGTGCACAAACCGGGACAGTCGATGGCTACACCTTC. Its translation: CAWSAQTGTVDGYTF.

This clone was observed a handful of times. The same CDR3 can be traced to other DNA sequences in this sample. The chain is built from TRBV28 and TRBJ1-5; D gene ambiguous. The germline V gene encodes CDR1 MDHEN and CDR2 SYDVKM. CDR3 length equals 15 residues. V gave up 3 bases and J gave up 4 bases, with 13 bases separating them. For the CDR3, the DNA is TGTGCCAGCAGTTTGCTGGACGGGGTAAATCAGCCCCAGCATTTT. It specifies CASSLLDGVNQPQHF.

The chain has TRBV27 and TRBJ2-5, with TRBD1 identical over 9 bases. Germline V CDR1 and CDR2: MNHEY, SMNVEV (reference sequence). The CDR3 extends over 16 amino acids. Trimming cost V 5 bases and J 0 bases; bases outside gene matches: 7. The CDR3 nucleotides are TGTGCCAGCAGTCCTTCGGGACAGGGCTACCAAGAGACCCAGTACTTC. Protein product: CASSPSGQGYQETQYF.

In its sample, this clone was seen once. The chain employs TRBV18 and TRBJ2-5; 10 bases are shared with TRBD2. The CDR3 has 18 amino acids. V shed 1 base, J shed 1 base, and the junction held 9 bases outside the gene matches. Germline V gives CDR1 KGHSH, CDR2 LQKENI. DNA for the CDR3: TGTGCCAGCTCACCACGGTTTCTAGCGGGGGCCATCCAAGAGACCCAGTACTTC. Translated: CASSPRFLAGAIQETQYF.

This chain links TRBV11-2 with TRBJ1-2; a possible D gene is TRBD1 (5 bases). CDR3 length equals 15 residues. Germline values: CDR1 SGHAT, CDR2 FQNNGV. With 2 bases removed from V and 4 bases from J, the gap between germline ends came to 14 bases. The CDR3 DNA sequence: TGTGCCAGCAGCTTAAATCCGTCAGGGCCCTATGGCTACACCTTC. Encoded protein: CASSLNPSGPYGYTF.

The chain uses TRBV6-1 and TRBJ2-5; tentative D call: TRBD1 (5 bases). With 4 bases removed from V and 5 bases from J, the gap between germline ends came to 14 bases. This CDR3 is 14 amino acids long. The germline gives CDR1 MNHNS, CDR2 SASEGT. CDR3 amino acids: CASSAQGLGETQYF. In nucleotides, the CDR3 is TGTGCCAGCAGTGCTCAGGGTTTAGGGGAGACCCAGTACTTC.

This sequence joins TRBV19 and TRBJ2-7; the D gene is possibly TRBD1 (6 bases). The CDR3 is 15 residues long. Germline V lookup: CDR1 LNHDA, CDR2 SQIVND (reference sequence). V lost 4 bases, J lost 3 bases, and 16 bases lay in between. The CDR3 region is CASSKLPGQVYEQYF. As DNA, the CDR3 is TGTGCCAGTAGTAAACTACCGGGACAAGTCTACGAGCAGTACTTC.

The rearrangement uses TRBV7-6 and TRBJ2-3, with 8 bases identical to TRBD1. The trim removed 1 base at V and 0 bases at J, leaving 3 bases unmatched. This CDR3 is 16 amino acids long. Germline CDR1 is SGHVS and CDR2 is FNYEAQ. In nucleotides, the CDR3 is TGTGCCAGCAGCTTAGTAAGGGACAGGAGCACAGATACGCAGTATTTT. This translates into CASSLVRDRSTDTQYF.

This sequence joins TRBV15 and TRBJ2-1; unclear D gene. This CDR3 spans 13 amino acids. V lost 3 bases and J 7 bases, leaving 10 bases between the germline ends. Germline V gives CDR1 LNHNV, CDR2 YYDKDF (reference sequence). The CDR3 reads CATSSAPVNEQFF. CDR3 nucleotides: TGTGCCACCAGCAGCGCACCGGTTAATGAGCAGTTCTTC.

This chain uses TRBV28 with TRBJ1-1; D may be TRBD1 (6 bases). This CDR3 spans 13 amino acids. Germline values: CDR1 MDHEN, CDR2 SYDVKM. Trimming took 5 bases from V and 2 from J, leaving 9 bases between them. The CDR3 DNA follows: TGTGCCAGCAGTCAGGGGAGCAACACTGAAGCTTTCTTT. Translated, it gives CASSQGSNTEAFF.

This clone was detected once. V usage is TRBV30 and J usage is TRBJ1-5, with a weak D call TRBD1 (6 bases). The germline V and J ends were trimmed by 1 base and 4 bases, with 17 bases remaining between them. Germline assignment: CDR1 GTSNPN and CDR2 SVGIG (reference sequence). The CDR3 is 16 amino acids. The CDR3 loop reads CAWSDKGGDFNQPQHF. The CDR3 DNA reads as TGTGCCTGGAGTGACAAAGGGGGGGACTTTAATCAGCCCCAGCATTTT.

This clone came up a few times. The chain carries TRBV27 and TRBJ1-6, with D unresolved. V gave up 5 bases and J gave up 7 bases, with 9 bases separating them. Germline-derived CDR1 and CDR2 are MNHEY and SMNVEV (reference sequence). The CDR3 has 13 amino acids. CDR3 in amino acids: CASSEILNSPLHF. The CDR3 bases are TGTGCCAGCAGTGAAATCCTAAATTCACCCCTCCACTTT.

The count of this clone is one. This sequence joins TRBV6-5 and TRBJ2-2; possible D gene TRBD1, 6 bases. The CDR3 extends over 12 amino acids. The germline V gene encodes CDR1 MNHEY and CDR2 SVGAGI. V dropped 5 bases and J dropped 11 bases, with 12 bases sitting between them. The CDR3 protein is CASSQPGHELFF. The CDR3 nucleotides read TGTGCCAGCAGTCAACCGGGACATGAGCTGTTTTTT.

A remark on this clone: A junction end diverges from the germline sequence, so it may reflect a read error. V gene TRBV7-9 combines with J gene TRBJ1-6, with D possibly being TRBD1 (5 bases). Looked up from germline, CDR1 is SEHNR and CDR2 is FQNEAQ (reference sequence). The CDR3 is 12 residues long. The chain's CDR3 is CSSSLDRGPLHF. CDR3 nucleotide sequence: TGTTCCAGCAGCTTAGATAGGGGCCCCCTCCACTTT.

This clone was recorded a few times. J is TRBJ2-7 and V is TRBV5-6; 9 bases match TRBD2. This CDR3 comprises 15 residues. The junction had 8 bases not matched to a gene; V was cut back by 5 bases and J by 2 bases. Germline lookup yields CDR1 SGHDT and CDR2 YYEEEE. The CDR3 DNA is TGTGCCAGCAGTTTTGCTAGCGGGGTTACCTACGAGCAGTACTTC. This codes for CASSFASGVTYEQYF.

V usage is TRBV19 and J usage is TRBJ1-5; 11 bases line up with TRBD1. This CDR3 is built from 17 residues. The germline V gene has CDR1 LNHDA and CDR2 SQIVND (reference sequence). V shed 5 bases, J shed 3 bases, and the junction held 9 bases outside the gene matches. CDR3 in amino acids: CASSLDRGHGDNQPQHF. For the CDR3, the DNA is TGTGCCAGTAGTTTGGACAGGGGGCATGGCGACAATCAGCCCCAGCATTTT.

The chain links TRBV7-7 to TRBJ1-1, with 10 bases matching TRBD1. Germline CDR1 reads SSHAT; CDR2 reads FNYEAQ (reference sequence). The CDR3 runs to 13 residues. J was trimmed by 11 bases and V by 2 bases; bases with no gene match: 5. In nucleotides, the CDR3 is TGTGCCAGCAGCTTACTGACAGGGGGCGAGGCTTTCTTT. Amino acid sequence: CASSLLTGGEAFF.

This clone showed up just a few times. J is TRBJ2-5 and V is TRBV11-3; a weak D match, TRBD2 (5 bases). Trimming shortened V by 3 bases and J by 9 bases, and 11 bases separated the two germline ends. The CDR3 spans 12 residues. CDR1 SGHNT and CDR2 YENEEA come from the germline V gene. The CDR3 sequence: CASSFPSGAQYF. The CDR3 DNA is TGTGCCAGCAGCTTTCCGTCCGGGGCCCAGTACTTC.